This TCR beta chain was sequenced in a study of shared clonotypes between healthy human individuals. As for the study in general: Aged between 18 and 49, the donors were two women and a few men. Overall study findings and caveats: Non-shared clonotypes displayed generation probabilities falling below those of clonotypes present in all four donors. Enrolling few donors narrowed the genetic and exposure-history diversity that was represented.

The CDR3 length is 15 residues. V was clipped by 2 bases and J by 2 bases, with 13 bases between them. The germline V gene encodes CDR1 MDHEN and CDR2 SYDVKM. Concerning this clone itself: The antigen is not known.

TCRdb keeps only in-frame clones here, not all; method: immunoSEQ multiplex PCR. The table includes approximately 100,000 clones, 55% to 70% detected once. Caucasian adults residing in Nashville, Tennessee made up all the donors. The chain carries TRBV28 and TRBJ2-7; D possibly corresponds to TRBD1 (6 bases). Sequencing was carried out using memory CD8+ T cells sorted from blood. Indicated subset: CD45RO+ cells pooled with CCR7-negative TemRA cells. This clonotype was sampled from a woman under 40 in good health. In DNA form, the CDR3 reads TGTGCCAGCAGTTTAGATCCAGGGGCGGCCTACGAGCAGTACTTC. Protein product: CASSLDPGAAYEQYF.